This T cell receptor beta chain was profiled in a study of CD8 T cells in Susac syndrome. Study-level points and caveats: The study's TCR sequencing and HLA analysis covered a relatively small number of individuals, and the study acknowledged this.

RNA amounts of about 0.5 to 1 ug underwent reverse transcription with random hexamers. It was immunoSEQ multiplex PCR that amplified TCR beta CDR3 across 54 Vbeta and 13 Jbeta. One entry per CDR3 protein, called by TCRdb with MiXCR from the immunoSEQ multiplex PCR reads. The data contain roughly 200,000 distinct CDR3 sequences, just under 95% of them singletons. Germline CDR1 reads LNHDA; CDR2 reads SQIVND (reference sequence). The V gene lost 3 bases and the J gene lost 1 base, with 13 bases spanning the gap. This CDR3 contains 16 residues. A remark on this clonotype: Antigen: not known.

Multiple sclerosis controls were treatment-naive patients with stable or active relapsing-remitting disease. It was negative isolation that provided the CD8+ and CD4+ T cells, whereas TEMRA cells were enriched by FACS. The rearrangement joins TRBV19 to TRBJ1-5; D is ambiguous. This clonotype originated in a human donor with multiple sclerosis. The sample taken for sequencing was CD4+ T cells from PBMCs. In DNA, the CDR3 is TGTGCCAGTAGTATGCGTCTGAGACGGAGCAATCAGCCCCAGCATTTT. It translates to CASSMRLRRSNQPQHF.